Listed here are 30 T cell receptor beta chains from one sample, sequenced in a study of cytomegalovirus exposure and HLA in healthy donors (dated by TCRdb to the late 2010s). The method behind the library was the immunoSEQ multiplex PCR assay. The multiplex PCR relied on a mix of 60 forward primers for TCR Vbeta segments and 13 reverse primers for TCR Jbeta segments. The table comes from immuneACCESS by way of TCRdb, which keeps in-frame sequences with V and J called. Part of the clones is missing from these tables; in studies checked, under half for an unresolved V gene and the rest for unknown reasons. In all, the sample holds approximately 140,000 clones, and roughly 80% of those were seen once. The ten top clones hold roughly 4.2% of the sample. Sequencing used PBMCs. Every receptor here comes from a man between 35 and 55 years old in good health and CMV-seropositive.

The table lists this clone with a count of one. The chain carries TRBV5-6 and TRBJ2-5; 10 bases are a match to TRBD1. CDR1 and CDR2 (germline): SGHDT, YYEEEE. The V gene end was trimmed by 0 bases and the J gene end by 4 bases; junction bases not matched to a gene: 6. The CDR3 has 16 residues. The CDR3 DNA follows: TGTGCCAGCAGCTTGGTGACAGGGGGCCATGTAGAGACCCAGTACTTC. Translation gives CASSLVTGGHVETQYF.

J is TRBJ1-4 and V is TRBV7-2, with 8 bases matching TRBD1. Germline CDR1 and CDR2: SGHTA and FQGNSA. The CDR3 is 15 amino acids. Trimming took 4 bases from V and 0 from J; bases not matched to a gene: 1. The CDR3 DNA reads TGTGCCAGCAGCTCCAGGGGGCCAACTAATGAAAAACTGTTTTTT. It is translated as CASSSRGPTNEKLFF.

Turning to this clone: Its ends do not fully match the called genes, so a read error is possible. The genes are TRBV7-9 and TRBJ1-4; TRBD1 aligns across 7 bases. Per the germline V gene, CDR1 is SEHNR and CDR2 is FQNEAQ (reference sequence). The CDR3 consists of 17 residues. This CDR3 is CSSSSGQLVATNEKLFF. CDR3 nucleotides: TGTTCCAGCAGCTCGGGACAGCTAGTTGCAACTAATGAAAAACTGTTTTTT.

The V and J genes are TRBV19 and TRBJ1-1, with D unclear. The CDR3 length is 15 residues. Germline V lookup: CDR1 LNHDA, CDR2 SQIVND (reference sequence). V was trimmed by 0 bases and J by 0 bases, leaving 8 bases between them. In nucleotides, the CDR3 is TGTGCCAGTAGTATAGATGTCAGGATGAACACTGAAGCTTTCTTT. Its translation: CASSIDVRMNTEAFF.

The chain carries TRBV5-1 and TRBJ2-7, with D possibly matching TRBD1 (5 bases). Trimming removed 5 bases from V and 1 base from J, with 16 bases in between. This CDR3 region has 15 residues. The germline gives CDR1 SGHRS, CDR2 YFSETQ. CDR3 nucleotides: TGCGCCAGCAGTCGGAACGGAGACAGTTCCTACGAGCAGTACTTC. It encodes CASSRNGDSSYEQYF.

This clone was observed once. The CDR3 sequence is CASTGTGGGISYEQYF. For the CDR3, the DNA is TGTGCCAGCACCGGGACAGGGGGCGGAATCTCCTACGAGCAGTACTTC. The V call is TRBV2, the J call TRBJ2-7; 12 positions match TRBD1. Germline assignment: CDR1 SNHLY and CDR2 FYNNEI. The CDR3 loop spans 16 amino acids. Unmatched junction bases numbered 7, after V lost 7 bases and J lost 0 bases. Variable domain in full (rest from reference TRBV2 and TRBJ2-7): EPEVTQTPSHQVTQMGQEVILRCVPISNHLYFYWYRQILGQKVEFLVSFYNNEISEKSEIFDDQFSVERPDGSNFTLKIRSTKLEDSAMYFCASTGTGGGISYEQYFGPGTRLTVT.

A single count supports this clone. The CDR3 loop reads CASRKQRSSGQGAGDYGYTF. The CDR3 nucleotides read TGTGCCAGCAGGAAACAAAGATCTTCGGGACAGGGGGCGGGTGACTATGGCTACACCTTC. The rearrangement links TRBV21-1 to TRBJ1-2; no DNA check was done on the table's D call, TRBD1. TRBV21-1 is annotated as a pseudogene. The CDR3 loop spans 20 amino acids.

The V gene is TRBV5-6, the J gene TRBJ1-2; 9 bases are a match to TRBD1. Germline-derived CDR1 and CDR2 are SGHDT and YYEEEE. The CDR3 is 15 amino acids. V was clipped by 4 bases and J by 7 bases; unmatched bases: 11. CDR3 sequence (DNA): TGTGCCAGCAGCACCCCACGACAGGGGGTTGGTGGCTACACCTTC. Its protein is CASSTPRQGVGGYTF.

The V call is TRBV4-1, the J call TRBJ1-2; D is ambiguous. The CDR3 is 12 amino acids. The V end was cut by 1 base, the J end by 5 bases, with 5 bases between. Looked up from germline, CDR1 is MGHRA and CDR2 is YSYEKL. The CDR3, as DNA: TGCGCCAGCAGCCAAGGTCTATATGGCTACACCTTC. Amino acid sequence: CASSQGLYGYTF.

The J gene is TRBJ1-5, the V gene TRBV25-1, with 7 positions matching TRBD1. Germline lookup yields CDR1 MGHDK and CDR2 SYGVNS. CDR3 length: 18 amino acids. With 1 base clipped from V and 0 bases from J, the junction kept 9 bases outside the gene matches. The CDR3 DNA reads TGTGCCAGCAGTGAATCCGGCAGGGGGAAAGATAGCAATCAGCCCCAGCATTTT. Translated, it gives CASSESGRGKDSNQPQHF.

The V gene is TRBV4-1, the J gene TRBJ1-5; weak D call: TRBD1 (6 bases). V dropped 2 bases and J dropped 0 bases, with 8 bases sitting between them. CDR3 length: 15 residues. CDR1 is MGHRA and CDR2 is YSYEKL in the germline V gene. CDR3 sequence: CASSQLQGSNQPQHF. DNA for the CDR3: TGCGCCAGCAGCCAATTACAGGGTAGCAATCAGCCCCAGCATTTT.

The chain's CDR3 is CASGGRAGEVHEQFF. DNA for the CDR3: TGTGCCAGCGGAGGACGAGCGGGAGAGGTGCATGAGCAGTTCTTC. This chain joins TRBV2 and TRBJ2-1; 8 bases fit TRBD2. The V gene end was trimmed by 8 bases and the J gene end by 8 bases; junction bases not matched to a gene: 14. This CDR3 contains 15 residues. The germline V gene encodes CDR1 SNHLY and CDR2 FYNNEI. Full variable domain (rest looked up from reference TRBV2 and TRBJ2-1): EPEVTQTPSHQVTQMGQEVILRCVPISNHLYFYWYRQILGQKVEFLVSFYNNEISEKSEIFDDQFSVERPDGSNFTLKIRSTKLEDSAMYFCASGGRAGEVHEQFFGPGTRLTVL.

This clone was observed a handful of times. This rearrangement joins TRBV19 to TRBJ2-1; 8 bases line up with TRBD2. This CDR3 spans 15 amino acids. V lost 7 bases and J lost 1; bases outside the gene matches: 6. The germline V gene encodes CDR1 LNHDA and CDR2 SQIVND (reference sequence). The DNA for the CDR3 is TGTGCCAGTAAAGGCGGGAGGTATTCCTACAATGAGCAGTTCTTC. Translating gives CASKGGRYSYNEQFF.

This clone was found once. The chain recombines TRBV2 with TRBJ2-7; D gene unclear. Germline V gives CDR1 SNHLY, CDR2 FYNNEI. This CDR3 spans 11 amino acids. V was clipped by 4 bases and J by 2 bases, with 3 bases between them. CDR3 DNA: TGTGCCAGCAGTGTCACCTACGAGCAGTACTTC. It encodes CASSVTYEQYF.

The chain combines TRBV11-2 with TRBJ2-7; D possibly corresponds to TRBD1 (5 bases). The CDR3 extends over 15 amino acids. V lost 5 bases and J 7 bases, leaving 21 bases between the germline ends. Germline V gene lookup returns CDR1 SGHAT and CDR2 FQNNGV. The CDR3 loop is CASSPARTRLSEQYF. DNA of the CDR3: TGTGCCAGCAGCCCCGCCCGGACACGTCTGAGTGAGCAGTACTTC.

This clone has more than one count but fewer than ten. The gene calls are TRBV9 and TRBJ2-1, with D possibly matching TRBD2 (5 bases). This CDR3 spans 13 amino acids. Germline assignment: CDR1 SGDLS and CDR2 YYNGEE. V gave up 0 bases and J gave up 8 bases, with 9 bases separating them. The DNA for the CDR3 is TGTGCCAGCAGCGTAGTGGCGGAGGATGAGCAGTTCTTC. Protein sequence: CASSVVAEDEQFF. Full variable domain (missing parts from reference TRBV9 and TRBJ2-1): DSGVTQTPKHLITATGQRVTLRCSPRSGDLSVYWYQQSLDQGLQFLIQYYNGEERAKGNILERFSAQQFPDLHSELNLSSLELGDSALYFCASSVVAEDEQFFGPGTRLTVL.

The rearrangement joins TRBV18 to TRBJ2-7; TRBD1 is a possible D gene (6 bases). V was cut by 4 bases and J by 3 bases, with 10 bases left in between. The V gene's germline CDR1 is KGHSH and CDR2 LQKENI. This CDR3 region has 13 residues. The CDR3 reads CASSLPDSYEQYF. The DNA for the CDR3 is TGTGCCAGCTCACTTCCGGACAGCTACGAGCAGTACTTC.

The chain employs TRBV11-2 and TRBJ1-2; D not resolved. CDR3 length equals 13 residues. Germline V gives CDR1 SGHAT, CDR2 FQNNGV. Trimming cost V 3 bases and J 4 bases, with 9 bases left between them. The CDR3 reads CASSFSWSYGYTF. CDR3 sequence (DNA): TGTGCCAGCAGCTTTAGTTGGAGCTATGGCTACACCTTC.

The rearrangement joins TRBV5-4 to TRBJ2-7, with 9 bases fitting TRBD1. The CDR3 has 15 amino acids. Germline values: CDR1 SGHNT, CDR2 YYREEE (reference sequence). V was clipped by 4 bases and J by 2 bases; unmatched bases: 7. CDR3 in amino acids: CASSSTGGPTYEQYF. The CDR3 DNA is TGTGCCAGCAGCAGCACAGGGGGCCCAACCTACGAGCAGTACTTC.

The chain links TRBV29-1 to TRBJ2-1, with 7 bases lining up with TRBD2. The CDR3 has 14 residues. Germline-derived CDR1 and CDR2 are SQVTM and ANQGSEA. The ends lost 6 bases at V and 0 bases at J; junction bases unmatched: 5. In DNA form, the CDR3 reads TGCAGCGTCAATAGCGGGCGCTCCTACAATGAGCAGTTCTTC. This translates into CSVNSGRSYNEQFF.

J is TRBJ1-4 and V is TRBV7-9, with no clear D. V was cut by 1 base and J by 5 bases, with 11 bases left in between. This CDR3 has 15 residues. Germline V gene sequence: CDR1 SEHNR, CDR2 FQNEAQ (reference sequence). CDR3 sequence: CASSLGPGRNEKLFF. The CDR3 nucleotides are TGTGCCAGCAGCTTAGGGCCGGGGAGGAATGAAAAACTGTTTTTT.

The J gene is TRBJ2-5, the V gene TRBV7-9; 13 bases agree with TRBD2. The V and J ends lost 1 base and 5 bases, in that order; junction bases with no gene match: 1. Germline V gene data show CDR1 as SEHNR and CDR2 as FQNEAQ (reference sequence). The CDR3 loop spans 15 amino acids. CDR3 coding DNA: TGTGCCAGCAGCTTAGTGACTAGCGGGGGGGAGACCCAGTACTTC. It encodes CASSLVTSGGETQYF.

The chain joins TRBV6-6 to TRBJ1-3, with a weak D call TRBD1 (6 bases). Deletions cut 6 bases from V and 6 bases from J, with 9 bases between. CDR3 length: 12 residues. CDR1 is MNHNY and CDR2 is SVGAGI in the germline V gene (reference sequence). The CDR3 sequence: CASRAGVNTIYF. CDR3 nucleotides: TGTGCCAGCAGAGCAGGGGTAAACACCATATATTTT.

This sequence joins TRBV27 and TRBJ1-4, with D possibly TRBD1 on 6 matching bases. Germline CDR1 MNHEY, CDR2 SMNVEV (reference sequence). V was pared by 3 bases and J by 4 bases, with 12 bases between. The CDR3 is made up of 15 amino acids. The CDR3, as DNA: TGTGCCAGCAGTTTCTACGGACAGTTTAATGAAAAACTGTTTTTT. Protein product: CASSFYGQFNEKLFF. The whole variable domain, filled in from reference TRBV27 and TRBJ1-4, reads EAQVTQNPRYLITVTGKKLTVTCSQNMNHEYMSWYRQDPGLGLRQIYYSMNVEVTDKGDVPEGYKVSRKEKRNFPLILESPSPNQTSLYFCASSFYGQFNEKLFFGSGTQLSVL.

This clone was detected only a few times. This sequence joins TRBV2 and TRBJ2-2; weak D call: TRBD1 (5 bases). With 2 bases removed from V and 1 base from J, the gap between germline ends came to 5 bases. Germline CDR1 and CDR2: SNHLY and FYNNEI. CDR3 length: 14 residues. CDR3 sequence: CASSEQGNTGELFF. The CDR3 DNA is TGTGCCAGCAGTGAACAGGGGAACACCGGGGAGCTGTTTTTT. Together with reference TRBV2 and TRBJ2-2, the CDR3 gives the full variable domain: EPEVTQTPSHQVTQMGQEVILRCVPISNHLYFYWYRQILGQKVEFLVSFYNNEISEKSEIFDDQFSVERPDGSNFTLKIRSTKLEDSAMYFCASSEQGNTGELFFGEGSRLTVL.

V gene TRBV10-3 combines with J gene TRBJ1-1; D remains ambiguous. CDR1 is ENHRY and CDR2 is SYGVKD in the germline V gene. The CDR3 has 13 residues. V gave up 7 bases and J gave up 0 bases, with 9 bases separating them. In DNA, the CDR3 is TGTGCCATCAAAACAGACATGAACACTGAAGCTTTCTTT. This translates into CAIKTDMNTEAFF.

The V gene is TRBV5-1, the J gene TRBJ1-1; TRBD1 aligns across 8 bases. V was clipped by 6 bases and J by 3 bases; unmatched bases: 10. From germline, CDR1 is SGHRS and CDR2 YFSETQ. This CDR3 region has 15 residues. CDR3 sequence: CASTRTGRGDTEAFF. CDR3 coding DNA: TGCGCCAGCACCCGGACAGGGAGGGGGGACACTGAAGCTTTCTTT.

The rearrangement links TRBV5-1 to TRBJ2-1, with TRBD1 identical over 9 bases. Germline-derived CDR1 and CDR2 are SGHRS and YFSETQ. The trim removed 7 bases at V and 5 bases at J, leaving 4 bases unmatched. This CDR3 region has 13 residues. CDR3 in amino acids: CASGRTGDNEQFF. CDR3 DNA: TGCGCCAGCGGCCGGACAGGGGACAATGAGCAGTTCTTC.

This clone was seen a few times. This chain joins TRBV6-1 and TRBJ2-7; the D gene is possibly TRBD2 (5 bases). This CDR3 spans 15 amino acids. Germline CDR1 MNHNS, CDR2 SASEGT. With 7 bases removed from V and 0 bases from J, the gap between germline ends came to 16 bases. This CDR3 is CASMRMGRGSYEQYF. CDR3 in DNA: TGTGCCAGCATGAGGATGGGGAGAGGCTCCTACGAGCAGTACTTC.

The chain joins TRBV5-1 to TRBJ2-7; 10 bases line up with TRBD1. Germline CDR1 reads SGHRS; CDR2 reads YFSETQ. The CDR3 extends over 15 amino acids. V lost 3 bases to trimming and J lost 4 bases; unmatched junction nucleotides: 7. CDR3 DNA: TGCGCCAGCAGCTCTATCGGGACAGGGGCTTACGAGCAGTACTTC. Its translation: CASSSIGTGAYEQYF.